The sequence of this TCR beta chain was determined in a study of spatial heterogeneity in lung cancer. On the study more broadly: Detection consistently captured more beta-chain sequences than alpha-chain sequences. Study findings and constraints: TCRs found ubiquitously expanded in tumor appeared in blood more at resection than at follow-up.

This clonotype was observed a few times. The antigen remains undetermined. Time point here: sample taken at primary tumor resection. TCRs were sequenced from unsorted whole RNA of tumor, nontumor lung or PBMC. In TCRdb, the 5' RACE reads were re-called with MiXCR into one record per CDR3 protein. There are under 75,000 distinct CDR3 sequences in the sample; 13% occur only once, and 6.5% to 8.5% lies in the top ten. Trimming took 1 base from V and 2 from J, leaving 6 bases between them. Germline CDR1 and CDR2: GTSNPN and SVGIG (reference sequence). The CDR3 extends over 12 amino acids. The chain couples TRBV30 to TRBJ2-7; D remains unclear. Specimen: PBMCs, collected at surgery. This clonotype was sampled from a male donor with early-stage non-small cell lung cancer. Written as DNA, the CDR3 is TGTGCCTGGAGTGGGACGGCCTACGAGCAGTACTTC. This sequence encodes CAWSGTAYEQYF.